This T cell receptor (beta chain) was profiled in a study of T cells in tuberculosis (dated by TCRdb to between 2017 and 2018). Study-level background: To characterize T cells specific for the mycobacterial lipid antigen glucose monomycolate (GMM), the study used CD1B tetramers together with high-throughput TCR immunosequencing. IGRA-negative adolescents, IGRA-positive adolescents with latent tuberculosis and adults with active tuberculosis, more than 9 per group, were compared in a South African clinical cohort.

At study entry, a tuberculin skin test and the QuantiFERON-TB GOLD In-Tube IGRA were used to screen adolescents for latent tuberculosis infection. Immunosequencing was performed on unsorted cryopreserved PBMC and covered 100,000 or so T cells per clinical donor on average. Eleven high schools in the Worcester region of the Western Cape, South Africa, served as enrollment sites for adolescents aged 12 to 18 years. About ten M. tuberculosis-infected adolescents and some ten uninfected adolescents, matched for age and sex, were selected. Adolescent PBMC were isolated from freshly drawn heparinized blood by density centrifugation and cryopreserved. On the study overall, not on this receptor specifically: The smaller NN-distances in active tuberculosis patients were driven in part by shorter CDR3-alpha lengths, while the difference seen for TCR-beta was not statistically significant. Compared with IGRA-negative controls, TCR-alpha repertoires from active tuberculosis had smaller mean NN-distances to GMM-specific TCRs, which suggests clonal expansion of these TCRs. An accuracy of about 89% (AUROC 0.75 to 0.9) was reached by a classifier using the diverse GMM-specific repertoire, compared with about 70% accuracy when GEM motif frequencies were used. Which clinical samples got chosen depended on the availability of cryopreserved specimens, and the active tuberculosis cases were adults, whereas the controls were adolescents.

Of note for this clone: Its antigen remains undetermined. Base qualities are missing; no much larger clone stands one base away.

TCR libraries were generated with the immunoSEQ multiplex PCR assay, using TCR-beta and/or TCR-alpha/delta assays for each sample. Amplified TCR libraries were sequenced on the Illumina high-throughput platform. Processing in the source paper ran as follows. Clustering and dimensionality reduction relied on pairwise TCRdist distances among GMM-specific receptors from T cells that were either sorted ex vivo or expanded in vitro. Each clinical repertoire was assigned a mean NN-distance score, defined as the average TCRdist to the nearest 10% of tetramer-positive reference sequences. GEM TCR motif frequency was calculated as the fraction of unique TCRs that matched known GEM sequences in V/J usage and CDR3 length. Linear discriminant analysis with leave-one-out cross-validation, implemented in scikit-learn, was used to classify active tuberculosis. What TCRdb holds here is the immuneACCESS table cut down to in-frame rearrangements. Part of the clones is not present; checked against another copy, under half of the missing clones reflect an unresolved V gene, and the others are unexplained. Clone size and V and J calls were adopted from that table, with D and trimming inferred from the DNA. The sample contains just under 45,000 clones, less than 95% of them found a single time. Clones ranked in the top ten supply less than 2% of the sample.

This TCR came from a donor aged 10-30 years with latent tuberculosis or without tuberculosis infection. Some clones in this sample may be carry-over from other donors' samples. Sequenced: PBMCs.

The CDR3 protein sequence reads: CATSAVDRVGWGANEQFF. In nucleotides, the sequence is TGTGCCACTTCAGCGGTGGACAGGGTGGGATGGGGGGCTAATGAGCAGTTCTTC. The V and J segments used are TRBV10-3 and TRBJ2-1, with 8 central nucleotides matching TRBD1. CDR1 and CDR2, per the germline V gene, are ENHRY and SYGVKD. Spanning cysteine to phenylalanine, the CDR3 consists of 18 amino acids. CDR3 DNA only is kept here, 54 bases in frame from base 1. Trimming accounts for 10 bases at V and 7 bases at J, while the number of junction bases matched to no gene is 24.